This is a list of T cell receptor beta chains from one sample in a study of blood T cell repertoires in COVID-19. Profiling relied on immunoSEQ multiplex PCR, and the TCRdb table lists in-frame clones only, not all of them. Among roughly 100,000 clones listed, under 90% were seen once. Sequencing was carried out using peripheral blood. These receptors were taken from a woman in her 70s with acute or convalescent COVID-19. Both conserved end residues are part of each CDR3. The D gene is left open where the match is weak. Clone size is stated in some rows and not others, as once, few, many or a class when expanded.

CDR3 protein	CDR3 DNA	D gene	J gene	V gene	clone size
CASSQNRVGYTF	TGTGCCAGCAGCCAAAACAGGGTCGGCTACACCTTC	NA	TRBJ1-2	TRBV11-2	few
CASSEGRGTANQPQHF	TGTGCCAGCAGTGAAGGGAGGGGGACAGCTAATCAGCCCCAGCATTTT	TRBD1	TRBJ1-5	TRBV6-1	few
CASSPLAGGFTDTQYF	TGTGCCAGTAGTCCCTTAGCGGGGGGATTCACAGATACGCAGTATTTT	TRBD2	TRBJ2-3	TRBV19	NA
CASSTLSRQGGGYTF	TGTGCCAGTAGTACTCTAAGTCGACAGGGCGGCGGCTACACCTTC	TRBD1	TRBJ1-2	TRBV19	NA
CASAWGPDEKLFF	TGCGCCAGCGCTTGGGGGCCCGATGAAAAACTGTTTTTT	NA	TRBJ1-4	TRBV5-1	NA
CASSLNIGEQYF	TGTGCCAGCAGCCTGAACATTGGCGAGCAGTACTTC	NA	TRBJ2-7	TRBV6-5	NA
CASSGRWQARDTQYF	TGTGCCAGCAGCGGGAGGTGGCAGGCCAGAGATACGCAGTATTTT	NA	TRBJ2-3	TRBV11-2	NA
CASSQVHQNTEAFF	TGTGCCAGCAGCCAGGTACACCAAAACACTGAAGCTTTCTTT	NA	TRBJ1-1	TRBV3-1/TRBV3-2	NA
CASRDRAYSPQHF	TGTGCCAGCAGGGACAGGGCCTATTCGCCCCAGCATTTT	TRBD1	TRBJ1-5	TRBV28	NA
CASSKWGQASNQPQHF	TGTGCCAGCAGCAAGTGGGGACAGGCTAGCAATCAGCCCCAGCATTTT	TRBD1	TRBJ1-5	TRBV7-2	NA
CASSLARQGPNEQFF	TGCGCCAGCAGCTTGGCCCGACAGGGGCCCAATGAGCAGTTCTTC	TRBD1	TRBJ2-1	TRBV5-1	once
CASSRTGMGNTIYF	TGTGCCAGCAGCCGAACAGGGATGGGAAACACCATATATTTT	NA	TRBJ1-3	TRBV7-9	NA
CSSSQGNTGELFF	TGCAGCTCCTCCCAGGGGAACACCGGGGAGCTGTTTTTT	NA	TRBJ2-2	TRBV29-1	once
CASSPIMQGGLHF	TGTGCCAGCTCACCTATCATGCAGGGTGGACTCCACTTT	NA	TRBJ1-6	TRBV18	NA
CASSLYNPGGKGYTF	TGTGCCAGCAGTTTATATAATCCAGGGGGAAAAGGCTACACCTTC	TRBD1	TRBJ1-2	TRBV28	NA
CASSGTGGRVEAFF	TGTGCCAGCAGTGGGACAGGGGGTAGGGTTGAAGCTTTCTTT	TRBD1	TRBJ1-1	TRBV6-6	once
CASSPRQGRSEQFF	TGTGCCAGCAGTCCTAGGCAGGGTCGATCCGAGCAGTTCTTC	NA	TRBJ2-1	TRBV6-5	NA
CASSRQGELGNTIYF	TGTGCCAGCAGCCGACAGGGGGAACTTGGAAACACCATATATTTT	TRBD1	TRBJ1-3	TRBV7-9	NA
CASSLLQGVAFF	TGTGCCAGCAGTTTATTACAGGGGGTAGCTTTCTTT	TRBD1	TRBJ1-1	TRBV28	NA
CASSPGLVTDTQYF	TGTGCCAGCAGCCCGGGACTAGTTACAGATACGCAGTATTTT	TRBD2	TRBJ2-3	TRBV4-2	NA
CASSSLFGQADRAKNIQYF	TGTGCCAGTAGTAGTCTGTTTGGACAGGCGGACCGGGCCAAAAACATTCAGTACTTC	TRBD1	TRBJ2-4	TRBV19	NA
CASSQEQPLASNEQFF	TGTGCCAGCAGCCAAGAACAACCTCTTGCCTCCAATGAGCAGTTCTTC	NA	TRBJ2-1	TRBV3-1/TRBV3-2	NA
CASSQEQGYGYTF	TGCGCCAGCAGCCAAGAACAGGGTTATGGCTACACCTTC	NA	TRBJ1-2	TRBV4-1	few
CASNRQGGLETQYF	TGTGCCAGCAACCGACAGGGGGGACTTGAGACCCAGTACTTC	TRBD1	TRBJ2-5	TRBV2	NA
CSYSSGGAAYTDTQYF	TGCAGCTATTCTAGCGGGGGCGCGGCTTACACAGATACGCAGTATTTT	TRBD2	TRBJ2-3	TRBV29-1	NA
CASSVGLAEREQFF	TGTGCCAGCAGCGTGGGACTAGCGGAGCGAGAGCAGTTCTTC	TRBD2	TRBJ2-1	TRBV7-2	NA
CASSSVGGFSYNEQFF	TGTGCCAGCAGTTCGGTGGGGGGATTCTCCTACAATGAGCAGTTCTTC	NA	TRBJ2-1	TRBV6-5	NA
CASSSTGNPYEQYF	TGTGCCAGCAGTTCGACAGGGAACCCCTACGAGCAGTACTTC	TRBD1	TRBJ2-7	TRBV6-6	NA
CATSSATLGQGRKLFF	TGTGCCACCAGCAGCGCCACACTCGGACAGGGGAGAAAACTGTTTTTT	TRBD1	TRBJ1-4	TRBV15	NA
CASSPGTRGEQYF	TGTGCCAGCAGCCCCGGGACTAGAGGCGAGCAGTACTTC	TRBD2	TRBJ2-7	TRBV7-9	few
CASSVADWLSGANVLTF	TGCGCCAGCAGTGTCGCTGACTGGCTCTCTGGGGCCAACGTCCTGACTTTC	NA	TRBJ2-6	TRBV10-2	NA
CASSSNRDSQQYF	TGTGCCAGCAGTTCCAACCGGGACTCACAGCAGTACTTC	NA	TRBJ2-7	TRBV6-5	NA
CASGGAVTQYF	TGTGCCAGCGGGGGGGCCGTTACGCAGTATTTT	NA	TRBJ2-3	TRBV12-3/TRBV12-4	NA
CASSPPAGANTEAFF	TGTGCCAGCTCACCACCCGCGGGGGCGAACACTGAAGCTTTCTTT	NA	TRBJ1-1	TRBV18	once
CASSLTGGTGELFF	TGTGCCAGTAGTTTGACAGGCGGCACCGGGGAGCTGTTTTTT	NA	TRBJ2-2	TRBV19	NA
CASSSLAGIQDTQYF	TGTGCCAGCAGTTCGCTAGCGGGAATCCAGGATACGCAGTATTTT	TRBD2	TRBJ2-3	TRBV28	NA
CASSHRDSARDGYTF	TGTGCCAGCAGCCACCGGGACAGTGCCAGGGATGGCTACACCTTC	TRBD1	TRBJ1-2	TRBV3-1/TRBV3-2	NA
CASSLDLAGGTDTQYF	TGTGCCAGCAGTTTAGATCTAGCGGGAGGCACAGATACGCAGTATTTT	TRBD2	TRBJ2-3	TRBV27	NA
CASSLGRSNSPLHF	TGTGCCAGCAGCTTGGGCAGGTCTAATTCACCCCTCCACTTT	NA	TRBJ1-6	TRBV11-3	NA